What follows are 8 T cell receptor beta chains derived from one specimen sequenced in a study of PD-1 blockade in classical Hodgkin lymphoma. TCRdb's table, derived via immunoSEQ multiplex PCR, lists solely in-frame clones and lacks some. The sample gives about 21,000 clones, roughly 72% of which show up once; around 6% is in the top ten. Patients all relapsed after autologous stem cell transplantation, and there was variation in brentuximab vedotin exposure. The sequences come from peripheral blood mononuclear cells (PBMCs), collected at baseline. The receptor source for this set is a human donor with classical Hodgkin lymphoma.

This chain uses TRBV28 with TRBJ1-2; 8 bases align to TRBD1. The CDR3 sequence is 14 residues long. CDR1 is MDHEN and CDR2 is SYDVKM in the germline V gene. With V trimmed by 5 bases and J by 4 bases, 6 bases remained unmatched. The CDR3: CASSDDRGLYGYTF. CDR3 bases: TGTGCCAGCAGTGATGACAGGGGTCTCTATGGCTACACCTTC.

This chain connects TRBV7-6 to TRBJ2-7; possibly TRBD1 or TRBD2 for D (5 bases each). Trimming cost V 1 base and J 5 bases, with 9 bases left between them. Germline CDR1 and CDR2: SGHVS and FNYEAQ. This CDR3 has 13 amino acids. The CDR3 DNA is TGTGCCAGCAGCTTAGAGGTGGGGGACGAGCAGTACTTC. It translates to CASSLEVGDEQYF.

This chain uses TRBV11-1 with TRBJ2-2; D perhaps matches TRBD2 (5 bases). The germline V and J ends were trimmed by 4 bases and 3 bases, with 12 bases remaining between them. The V gene's germline CDR1 is SGHAT and CDR2 FQDESV (reference sequence). The CDR3 has 15 amino acids. CDR3 in amino acids: CASSSFGLYTGELFF. CDR3 nucleotide sequence: TGTGCCAGCAGCTCCTTCGGACTTTACACCGGGGAGCTGTTTTTT.

The V call is TRBV29-1, the J call TRBJ2-2; TRBD1 agrees at 8 bases. V lost 3 bases to trimming and J lost 7 bases; unmatched junction nucleotides: 10. The germline V gene encodes CDR1 SQVTM and CDR2 ANQGSEA. The CDR3 totals 15 residues. This CDR3 reads CSVEETGGGDGELFF. The CDR3 DNA is TGCAGCGTTGAGGAAACAGGGGGAGGAGACGGGGAGCTGTTTTTT.

The gene calls are TRBV19 and TRBJ2-1; 7 nucleotides match TRBD2. This CDR3 contains 15 residues. Trimming at V came to 0 bases and at J to 7 bases, leaving 6 bases not matched to a gene. Germline V CDR1 and CDR2: LNHDA, SQIVND (reference sequence). DNA of the CDR3: TGTGCCAGTAGTATAGAAGCGGGAAGATTGAATGAGCAGTTCTTC. Its translation is CASSIEAGRLNEQFF.

The J gene is TRBJ2-3, the V gene TRBV11-1; unclear D gene. Germline values: CDR1 SGHAT, CDR2 FQDESV (reference sequence). The ends were cut back, 5 bases at V and 7 bases at J, with 16 bases in the middle. This CDR3 comprises 14 residues. CDR3 coding DNA: TGTGCCAGCAGCCCCGTTACACTGGGGAATACGCAGTATTTT. It yields the protein CASSPVTLGNTQYF.

The V gene is TRBV9, the J gene TRBJ1-4; D is perhaps TRBD1 (6 bases). The germline V gene encodes CDR1 SGDLS and CDR2 YYNGEE. Deletions cut 0 bases from V and 8 bases from J, with 11 bases between. CDR3 length equals 14 residues. Here the CDR3 DNA reads TGTGCCAGCAGCGTAGGAACAGGGCGCGAAAAACTGTTTTTT. Its translation: CASSVGTGREKLFF.

The J gene is TRBJ2-3, the V gene TRBV13; possibly TRBD2 for D (6 bases). V lost 2 bases, J lost 2 bases, and 14 bases lay in between. Per germline, CDR1 PRHDT and CDR2 FYEKMQ (reference sequence). The CDR3 is 16 residues long. The CDR3 loop reads CASSLQVGGSTDTQYF. CDR3 bases: TGTGCCAGCAGCTTACAAGTGGGAGGATCCACAGATACGCAGTATTTT.